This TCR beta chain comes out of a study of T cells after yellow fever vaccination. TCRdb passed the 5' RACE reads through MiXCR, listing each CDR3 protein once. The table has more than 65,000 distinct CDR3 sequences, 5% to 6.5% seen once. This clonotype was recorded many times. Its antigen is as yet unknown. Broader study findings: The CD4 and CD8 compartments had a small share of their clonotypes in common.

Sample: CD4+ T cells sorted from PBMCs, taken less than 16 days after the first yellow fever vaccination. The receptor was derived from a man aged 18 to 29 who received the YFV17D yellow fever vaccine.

Here the CDR3 DNA reads TGTGCCAGCAGCTCGGCGGGAGATACGCAGTATTTT. This encodes CASSSAGDTQYF. The rearrangement links TRBV11-3 to TRBJ2-3; D may be TRBD2 (5 bases). Germline values: CDR1 SGHNT, CDR2 YENEEA. This CDR3 has 12 amino acids. Trimming removed 4 bases from V and 5 bases from J, with 7 bases in between.